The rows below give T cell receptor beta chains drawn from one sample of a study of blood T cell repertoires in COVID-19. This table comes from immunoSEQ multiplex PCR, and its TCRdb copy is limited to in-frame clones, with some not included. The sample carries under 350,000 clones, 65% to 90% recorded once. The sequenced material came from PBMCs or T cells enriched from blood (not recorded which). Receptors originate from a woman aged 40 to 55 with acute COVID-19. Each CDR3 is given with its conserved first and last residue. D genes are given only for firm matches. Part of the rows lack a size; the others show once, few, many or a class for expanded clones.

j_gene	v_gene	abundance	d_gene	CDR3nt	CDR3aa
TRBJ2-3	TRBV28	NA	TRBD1	TGTGCCAGCAGTTCCCAGGGACAGGGGGGGAGTCGGGTTACGCAGTATTTT	CASSSQGQGGSRVTQYF
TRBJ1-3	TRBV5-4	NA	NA	TGTGCCAGCAGCTTGGCGGCAGGGACTGGAAACACCATATATTTT	CASSLAAGTGNTIYF
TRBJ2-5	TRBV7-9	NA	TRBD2	TGTGCCAGCAGCCAGCGGGACTCTCAAGAGACCCAGTACTTC	CASSQRDSQETQYF
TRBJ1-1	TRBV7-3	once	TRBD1	TGTGCCAGCAGCTTTGGGACAGGGGCGGGTGAAGCTTTCTTT	CASSFGTGAGEAFF
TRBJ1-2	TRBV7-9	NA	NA	TGTGCCAGCAGCGAACAGGGCGGCGGCTACACCTTC	CASSEQGGGYTF
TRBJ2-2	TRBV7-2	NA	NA	TGTGCCAGCAGCTCGGTTAGCACCGGGGAGCTGTTTTTT	CASSSVSTGELFF
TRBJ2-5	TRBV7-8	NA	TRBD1	TGTGCCAGCAGCTTGGGGTTGGGACAGGGGGCTGGGGAGACCCAGTACTTC	CASSLGLGQGAGETQYF
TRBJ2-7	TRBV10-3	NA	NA	TGTGCCATCAGTGAGTCGATTGGGCCGAGCTCCTACGAGCAGTACTTC	CAISESIGPSSYEQYF
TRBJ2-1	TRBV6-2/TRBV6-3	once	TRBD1	TGTGCCAGCAGCCCCAGGGGGAGCTCCTACAATGAGCAGTTCTTC	CASSPRGSSYNEQFF
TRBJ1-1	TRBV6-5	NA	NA	TGTGCCAGCAGTTTGTTCCAGGGGACGAACACTGAAGCTTTCTTT	CASSLFQGTNTEAFF
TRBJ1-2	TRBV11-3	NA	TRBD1	TGTGCCAGCAGTAAGACAGGGAACTATGGCTACACCTTC	CASSKTGNYGYTF
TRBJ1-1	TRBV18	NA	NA	TGTGCCAGCTCACTCGACAGGATAGCCCCAGCTTTCTTT	CASSLDRIAPAFF
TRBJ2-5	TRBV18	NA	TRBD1	TGTGCCAGCTCAGTCGGACAGGGGGCCCAAGAGACCCAGTACTTC	CASSVGQGAQETQYF
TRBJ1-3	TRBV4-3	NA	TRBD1	TGCGCCAGCAGCCGCGACAGGGGGAATAGAAACACCATATATTTT	CASSRDRGNRNTIYF
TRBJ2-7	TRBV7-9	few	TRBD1	TGTGCCAGCAGCTCCGGAGACAGGGGGATGTCTCTAAACTCCTACGAGCAGTACTTC	CASSSGDRGMSLNSYEQYF
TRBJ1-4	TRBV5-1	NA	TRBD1	TGCGCCAGCAGCGGGACAGGGCTTGGAAAACTGTTTTTT	CASSGTGLGKLFF
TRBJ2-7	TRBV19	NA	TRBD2	TGTGCCAGCGAGGGGTTTGGACTAGCGGTATACGAGCAGTACTTC	CASEGFGLAVYEQYF
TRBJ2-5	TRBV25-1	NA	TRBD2	TGTGCCAGCAGTGGTACTAGCGGGGGGCTTATACAAGAGACCCAGTACTTC	CASSGTSGGLIQETQYF
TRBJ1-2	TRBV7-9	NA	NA	TGTGCCAGCAGCCGCAAGACTGATGCTAACTATGGCTACACCTTC	CASSRKTDANYGYTF
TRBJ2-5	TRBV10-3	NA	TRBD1	TGTGCCATCGCCCGAAGCTGGGACAGGGCAGAGACCCAGTACTTC	CAIARSWDRAETQYF
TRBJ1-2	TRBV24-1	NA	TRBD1	TGTGCCACCAGTGATTTGGGCTTGGCGACAGGGGGCCGGTACTATGGCTACACCTTC	CATSDLGLATGGRYYGYTF
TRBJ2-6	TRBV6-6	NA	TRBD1	TGTGCCAGCAGTCAGGGACAGGGGATCGGTTCCTCTGGGGCCAACGTCCTGACTTTC	CASSQGQGIGSSGANVLTF
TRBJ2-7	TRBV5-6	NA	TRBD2	TGTGCCAGCAGCTTTAGCGGGGTTACTTACGAGCAGTACTTC	CASSFSGVTYEQYF
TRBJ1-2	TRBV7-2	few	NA	TGTGCCAGCAGCTTGGGGAGGGACTATGGCTACACCTTC	CASSLGRDYGYTF
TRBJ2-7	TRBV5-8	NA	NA	TGTGCCAGCAGCTTACCCCGGGACTCGATCTACGAGCAGTACTTC	CASSLPRDSIYEQYF
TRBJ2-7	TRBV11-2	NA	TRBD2	TGTGCCAGCAGCCGCCTAAGGGAGGGCCCCTACGAGCAGTACTTC	CASSRLREGPYEQYF
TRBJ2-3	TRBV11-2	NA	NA	TGTGCCAGCAGCTTAGGTATCTCGGACCCCCGGGGGGATACGCAGTATTTT	CASSLGISDPRGDTQYF
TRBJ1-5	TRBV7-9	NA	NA	TGTGCCAGCAGCTCATCCGGGACACATCAGCCCCAGCATTTT	CASSSSGTHQPQHF
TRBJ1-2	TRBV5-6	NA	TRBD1	TGTGCCAGCAGCCTCGGGACAGCCACTGGTGGCTACACCTTC	CASSLGTATGGYTF
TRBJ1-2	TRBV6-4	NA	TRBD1	TGTGCCAGCCGCAGGGGGGATGGCTATGGCTACACCTTC	CASRRGDGYGYTF
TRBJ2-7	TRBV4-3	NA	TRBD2	TGCGCCAGCAGCGATGATAGCGGGAGGGCCTCCCCCTACACCCCTTCGCGTGAGCAGTACTTC	CASSDDSGRASPYTPSREQYF
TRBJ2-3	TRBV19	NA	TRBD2	TGTGCCAGTAAGACGCGGACTAGCGGACCCACAGATACGCAGTATTTT	CASKTRTSGPTDTQYF
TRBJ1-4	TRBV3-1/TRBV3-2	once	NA	TGTGCCAGCAGCCAGGTCCCTTTGGGGGGGAGAGGTGAAAAACTGTTTTTT	CASSQVPLGGRGEKLFF
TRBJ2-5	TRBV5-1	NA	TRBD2	TGCGCCAGCAGCCTGAGCGGGGGTGGGGAGACCCAGTACTTC	CASSLSGGGETQYF
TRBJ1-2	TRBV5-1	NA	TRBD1	TGCGCCAGCAGCTGGACGGACAGGGGTAACTATGGCTACACCTTC	CASSWTDRGNYGYTF
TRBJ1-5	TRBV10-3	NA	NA	TGTGCCATCAGCCTGTCAGGGGATATCAATCAGCCCCAGCATTTT	CAISLSGDINQPQHF
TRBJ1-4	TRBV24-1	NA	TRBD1	TGTGCCACCAGTGACAGGGGGCATGATGAAAAACTGTTTTTT	CATSDRGHDEKLFF
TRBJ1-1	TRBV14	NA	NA	TGTGCCAGCAGCCAAAACAGCCCGAACACTGAAGCTTTCTTT	CASSQNSPNTEAFF
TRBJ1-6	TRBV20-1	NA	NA	TGCAGTGCTAGTAAAACAGGCGCCTATAATTCACCCCTCCACTTT	CSASKTGAYNSPLHF
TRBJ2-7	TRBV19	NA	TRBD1	TGTGCCAGCTCAAGGGAGGGGACAGGGTTCTACGAGCAGTACTTC	CASSREGTGFYEQYF
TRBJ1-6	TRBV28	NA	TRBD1	TGTGCCAGCAGGACCCCAGGGGGAACACTCTCACCCCTCCACTTT	CASRTPGGTLSPLHF
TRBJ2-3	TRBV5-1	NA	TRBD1	TGCGCCAGCAGGACAGGGGGCTACACAGATACGCAGTATTTT	CASRTGGYTDTQYF
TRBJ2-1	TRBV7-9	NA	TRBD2	TGTGCCAGCAGCTCACGGACTAGCGGGGGCTATGAGCAGTTCTTC	CASSSRTSGGYEQFF
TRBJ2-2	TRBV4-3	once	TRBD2	TGCGCCAGCAGCCACCCCACGGGAGGGGCTGAATGGGGGACCGGGGAGCTGTTTTTT	CASSHPTGGAEWGTGELFF
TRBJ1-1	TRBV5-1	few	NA	TGCGCCAGCAGCTTGGCCGTTTTCGACACTGAAGCTTTCTTT	CASSLAVFDTEAFF
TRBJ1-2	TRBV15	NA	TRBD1	TGTGCCACCAGCAGGAAACTGGGACAGCCAGACATCTATGGCTACACCTTC	CATSRKLGQPDIYGYTF
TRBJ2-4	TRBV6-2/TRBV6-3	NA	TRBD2	TGTGCCAGCAGTTACTCGGCTAGCGGGAGTGCCAAAAACATTCAGTACTTC	CASSYSASGSAKNIQYF
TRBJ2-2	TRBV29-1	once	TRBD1	TGCAGCGTTGAAAAGCTTACAGGGGGTCTCACCGGGGAGCTGTTTTTT	CSVEKLTGGLTGELFF
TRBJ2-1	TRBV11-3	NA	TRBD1	TGTGCCAGCAGCAGGGACAGGGAAGGTGGCGAGCAGTTCTTC	CASSRDREGGEQFF
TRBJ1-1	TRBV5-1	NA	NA	TGCGCCAGCACCCGGGGGGCAGGGACTGAAGCTTTCTTT	CASTRGAGTEAFF
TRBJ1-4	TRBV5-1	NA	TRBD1	TGCGCCAGCAGCGGGGGACAGGCTAATGAAAAACTGTTTTTT	CASSGGQANEKLFF
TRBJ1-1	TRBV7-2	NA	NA	TGTGCCAGCAGCTATCGCGAAGGAGTCACTGAAGCTTTCTTT	CASSYREGVTEAFF
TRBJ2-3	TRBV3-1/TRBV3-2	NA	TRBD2	TGTGCCAGCAGCCAGGGAGGGAGTACGCAGTATTTT	CASSQGGSTQYF
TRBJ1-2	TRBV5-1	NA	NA	TGCGCCAGCAGCTTGGGCGGATTGGAGGGCTACACCTTC	CASSLGGLEGYTF
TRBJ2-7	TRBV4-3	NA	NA	TGCGCCAGCAGCCAAGGTAGGGGGAGCTCCTACGAGCAGTACTTC	CASSQGRGSSYEQYF
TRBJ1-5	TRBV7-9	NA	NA	TGTGCCAGCAATCGAGGACAAAATCAGCCCCAGCATTTT	CASNRGQNQPQHF